The entry that follows covers one T cell receptor beta chain sequence. The target antigen is unknown. J was trimmed by 4 bases and V by 3 bases; bases with no gene match: 12. There are 17 residues in the CDR3. Germline CDR1 reads KGHSH; CDR2 reads LQKENI. The sample is drawn from a study of blood T cells in healthy people across ages. Per-sample yields of isolated PBMCs were at least 6 million. Whole-study findings and limits: A conclusive naive versus antigen-experienced comparison was prevented by the unsorted PBMCs. It was not known whether donors were CMV positive (a possible confounder of expanded clonotype changes).

With a J-beta primer mix and a sample-barcoded 5' primer, a second PCR ran about 6 to 11 cycles. Every cDNA molecule carried a tag from a template-switch adaptor bearing 12 random nucleotides. From the 5' RACE reads, TCRdb called clonotypes with MiXCR, one entry per CDR3 protein. Here the sample spans roughly 2 million distinct CDR3 sequences, roughly 52% being singletons. The material sequenced was blood. The receptor comes from a woman aged 40 to 50 in good health. This rearrangement joins TRBV18 to TRBJ1-2, with 9 bases that match TRBD1. The CDR3 DNA is TGTGCCAGCTCACCGACCGGGACAGGGTTTATCGGCTATGGCTACACCTTC. It codes for CASSPTGTGFIGYGYTF.